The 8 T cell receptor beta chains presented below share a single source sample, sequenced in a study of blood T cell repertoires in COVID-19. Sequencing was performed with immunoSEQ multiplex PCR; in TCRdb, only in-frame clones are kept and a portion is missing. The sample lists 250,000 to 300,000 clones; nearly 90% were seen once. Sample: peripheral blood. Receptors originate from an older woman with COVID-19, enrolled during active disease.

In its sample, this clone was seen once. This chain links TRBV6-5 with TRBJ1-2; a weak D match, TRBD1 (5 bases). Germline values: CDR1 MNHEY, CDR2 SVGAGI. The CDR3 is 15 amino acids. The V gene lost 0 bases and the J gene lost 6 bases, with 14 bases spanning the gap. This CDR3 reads CASSYSYRLQDGYTF. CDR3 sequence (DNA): TGTGCCAGCAGTTACTCATACAGGTTACAAGATGGCTACACCTTC.

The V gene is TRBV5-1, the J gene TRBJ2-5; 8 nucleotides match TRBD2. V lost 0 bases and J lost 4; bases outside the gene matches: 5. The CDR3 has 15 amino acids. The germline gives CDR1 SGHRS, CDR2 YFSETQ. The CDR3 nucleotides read TGCGCCAGCAGCTTGGTGGGACTAGAAGGAGAGACCCAGTACTTC. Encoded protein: CASSLVGLEGETQYF.

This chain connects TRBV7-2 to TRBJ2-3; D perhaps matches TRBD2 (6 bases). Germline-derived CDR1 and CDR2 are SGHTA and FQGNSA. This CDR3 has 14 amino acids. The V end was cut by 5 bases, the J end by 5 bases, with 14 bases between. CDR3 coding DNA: TGTGCCAGCAGCCCCGCCCCCGGGGGAGATACGCAGTATTTT. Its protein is CASSPAPGGDTQYF.

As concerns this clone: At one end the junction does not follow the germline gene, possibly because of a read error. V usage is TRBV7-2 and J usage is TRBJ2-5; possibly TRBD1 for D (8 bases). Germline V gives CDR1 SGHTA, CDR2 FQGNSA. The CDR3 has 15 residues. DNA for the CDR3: TGTGTCAGCAGCCCGGGGGGACAGGACGTGGAGACCCAGTACTTC. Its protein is CVSSPGGQDVETQYF.

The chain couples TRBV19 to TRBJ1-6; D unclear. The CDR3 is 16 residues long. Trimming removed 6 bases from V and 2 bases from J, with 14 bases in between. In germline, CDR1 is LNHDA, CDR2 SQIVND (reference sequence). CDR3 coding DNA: TGTGCCAGTAGAGGCGGTACACTGACCTATAATTCACCCCTCCACTTT. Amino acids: CASRGGTLTYNSPLHF. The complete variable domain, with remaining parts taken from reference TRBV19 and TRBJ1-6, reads DGGITQSPKYLFRKEGQNVTLSCEQNLNHDAMYWYRQDPGQGLRLIYYSQIVNDFQKGDIAEGYSVSREKKESFPLTVTSAQKNPTAFYLCASRGGTLTYNSPLHFGNGTRLTVT.

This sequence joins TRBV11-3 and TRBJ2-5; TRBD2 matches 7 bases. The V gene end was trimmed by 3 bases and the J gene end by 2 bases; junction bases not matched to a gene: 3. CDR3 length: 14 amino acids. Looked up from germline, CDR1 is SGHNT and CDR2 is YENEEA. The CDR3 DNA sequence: TGTGCCAGCAGCTTTAGCGGGCGACAAGAGACCCAGTACTTC. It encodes CASSFSGRQETQYF.

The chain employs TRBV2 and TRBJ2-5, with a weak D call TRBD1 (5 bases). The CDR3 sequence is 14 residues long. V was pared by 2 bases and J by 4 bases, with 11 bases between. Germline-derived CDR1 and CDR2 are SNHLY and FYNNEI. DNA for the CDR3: TGTGCCAGCAGTGAATCCAGGGTCGGAGAGACCCAGTACTTC. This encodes CASSESRVGETQYF.

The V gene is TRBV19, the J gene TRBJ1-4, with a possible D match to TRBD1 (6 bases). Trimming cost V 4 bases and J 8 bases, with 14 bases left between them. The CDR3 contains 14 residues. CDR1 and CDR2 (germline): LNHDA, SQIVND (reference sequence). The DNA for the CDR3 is TGTGCCAGTAGTAATACAGGGTTACAAGAAAAACTGTTTTTT. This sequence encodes CASSNTGLQEKLFF.